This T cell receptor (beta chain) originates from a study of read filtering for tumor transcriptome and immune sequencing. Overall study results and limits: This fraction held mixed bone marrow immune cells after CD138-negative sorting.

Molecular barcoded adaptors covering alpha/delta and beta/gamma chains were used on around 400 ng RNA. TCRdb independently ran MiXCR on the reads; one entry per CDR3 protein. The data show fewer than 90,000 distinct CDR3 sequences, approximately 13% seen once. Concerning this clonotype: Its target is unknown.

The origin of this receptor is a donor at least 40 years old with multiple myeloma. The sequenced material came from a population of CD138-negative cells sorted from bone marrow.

CDR3 residues: CASSLGALASTDTQYF. Here the CDR3 DNA reads TGTGCCAGCAGCTTAGGGGCGCTTGCTAGCACAGATACGCAGTATTTT. The chain is built from TRBV11-2 and TRBJ2-3; D is unresolved. The germline V and J ends were trimmed by 1 base and 0 bases, with 11 bases remaining between them. This CDR3 is 16 amino acids long. From germline, CDR1 is SGHAT and CDR2 FQNNGV.